This T cell receptor beta chain is from a study of beta chain features in type 1 diabetes. This clone was counted a few times. Its antigen is unknown. The whole isolated RNA underwent reverse transcription, so sequencing captured expressed TCRB transcripts. Naive, central memory and regulatory T cell samples yielded some 3.9 million reads on average. Method: immunoSEQ multiplex PCR; TCRdb's copy keeps in-frame clones and lacks some. The data show over 120,000 clones, about an eighth seen once. Study observations and caveats: Unsettled here was the matter of whether HLA type influences TCRB rearrangement. When Type 1 diabetes patients were examined, their TCRB CDR3s proved moderately but significantly shorter in all four CD4+ subsets. Individuals with type 1 diabetes displayed fewer insertions and more deletions at VDJ junctions. It was among patients, rather than healthy donors, that naive, central memory and Treg TCRB repertoires appeared more similar.

The receptor was isolated from a man between 18 and 35 years old with type 1 diabetes. The specimen sequenced was central memory CD4+ T cells from blood.

CDR3 sequence: CASSLGSANTEAFF. The CDR3 DNA sequence: TGCGCCAGCAGCTTGGGGTCGGCGAACACTGAAGCTTTCTTT. The chain links TRBV5-1 to TRBJ1-1, with D unresolved. Per the germline V gene, CDR1 is SGHRS and CDR2 is YFSETQ. Between the trimmed V and J ends, which lost 0 bases and 1 base, there was a span of 7 bases. The length of the CDR3 is 14 residues. Based on the CDR3 plus reference TRBV5-1 and TRBJ1-1, the full variable domain is KAGVTQTPRYLIKTRGQQVTLSCSPISGHRSVSWYQQTPGQGLQFLFEYFSETQRNKGNFPGRFSGRQFSNSRSEMNVSTLELGDSALYLCASSLGSANTEAFFGQGTRLTVV.